The text below deals with one T cell receptor beta chain. The target antigen is unknown. This specimen comes from a study of OX40 agonist ivuxolimab in advanced cancers. Looking at the study overall: The patients got ivuxolimab, which is an agonistic anti-OX40 (CD134) antibody. Prior therapy, whether anti-PD-1, anti-PD-L1 or anti-CTLA-4, was allowed, and roughly 44% had some. Regarding the study as a whole: With doses of 0.1 to 3.0 mg/kg, CD4+ and CD8+ blood T cells had undergone clonal expansion by week 6.

Germline-derived CDR1 and CDR2 are SGHRS and YFSETQ. CDR3 size: 17 residues. V was clipped by 0 bases and J by 7 bases; unmatched bases: 8. Sequencing used immunoSEQ multiplex PCR; TCRdb keeps in-frame clones, though not all of them. The sample lists 70,000 to 95,000 clones, 65% to 90% occurring once. The clonotype originates from an adult with an advanced solid tumor such as melanoma, head and neck, liver or kidney cancer. This chain links TRBV5-1 with TRBJ1-6; TRBD1 matches 9 bases. Sequenced here: CD4+ or CD8+ T cells sorted from blood, sampled in a trial of the OX40 agonist ivuxolimab. The CDR3 region has the DNA TGCGCCAGCAGCTTGGTACCATTCGACAGGGGGAATTCACCCCTCCACTTT. Protein product: CASSLVPFDRGNSPLHF.